This T cell receptor beta chain was observed in a study of blood T cell repertoires in COVID-19 (dated by TCRdb to the early 2020s). With regard to the full study: Collaborator samples came from the United States, Italy and Spain and covered acute and convalescent phases of COVID-19. The prospective study material was composed of cDNA or gDNA derived from T cells, B-cell-depleted T cells, or PBMCs. Subjects who had been exposed to COVID-19, were actively infected with it, or had recovered from it provided the deeply sampled blood TCRbeta repertoires that made up the dataset. The repertoires were released in a freely available public database meant as a resource for research on the immune response to SARS-CoV-2. The samples were drawn from the first 160 participants of the ongoing ImmuneRACE study and from 1,254 subjects provided by 6 global collaborators. The sample metadata nearly always contained a de-identified subject ID, COVID-19 status, age in years and sex. Where HLA class I and class II types were available, the types were taken from metadata supplied by the sample provider, not from assay-based typing. What the work shows at the level of the full study, not this receptor alone: Clinical and demographic metadata were provided uncurated, with the amount varying by source and participant.

The V and J ends are trimmed by 4 bases and 0 bases, leaving 6 bases between them. The CDR1 and CDR2 encoded by the germline V gene are LGHNA and YSLEER. Reading from cysteine to phenylalanine, the CDR3 counts 13 amino acids. Just CDR3 DNA is preserved here, 39 bases in frame from base 1. Details on this clone: The antigen it binds to is not known. No much larger clonotype is one base removed from it; base qualities were not supplied.

At one collaborating source in Seattle, patients were enrolled during active infection and were followed longitudinally through the course of disease. Collaborating institutions collected whole blood in K2EDTA tubes following their own protocols. Collaborator samples were shipped for TCRbeta analysis as frozen whole blood, isolated PBMCs, or DNA extracted from either sample type. TCRbeta CDR3 regions were amplified from genomic DNA using the immunoSEQ Assay, a bias-controlled multiplex PCR. Regarding the original processing steps: Within the assay, amplification of reference gene primers was used to estimate how many nucleated cells each sample contained. To quantify the absolute abundance of each unique TCRbeta CDR3 rearrangement, sequence reads were collapsed and filtered. For each sample, productive Simpson clonality was calculated as the square root of Simpson's diversity index across productive rearrangements. TCRdb re-hosts the immuneACCESS table, in-frame sequences only. Its copies lack some clones; in the studies checked, an unresolved V gene accounts for under half of them, and the cause for the rest is not known. V and J calls and clone size are given by that table; D and trimming were obtained from the DNA. Across this sample there are some 240,000 clones, with 65% to 90% seen only once. The leading ten clones occupy 2% to 3% of the sample.

Sequencing input: peripheral blood. This receptor was obtained from a woman aged 70-85 years with COVID-19, enrolled during active disease. This receptor chain uses TRBV4-3 and TRBJ1-1; the D gene cannot be named for sure. The CDR3 reads as follows: CASSLSLNTEAFF. Here is the DNA: TGCGCCAGCAGCCTCTCCTTGAACACTGAAGCTTTCTTT.